This T cell receptor (beta chain) was retrieved from a study of blood T cell repertoires in COVID-19. V lost 5 bases, J lost 7 bases, and 18 bases lay in between. Germline CDR1 and CDR2: SGHTA and FQGNSA. The length of the CDR3 is 15 residues. Assay: immunoSEQ multiplex PCR; the TCRdb copy retains only in-frame clones and omits some. The profile shows 300,000 to 450,000 clones, 85% of them singletons. The chain employs TRBV7-2 and TRBJ2-1, with D tentatively TRBD2 (7 bases). Sequencing used peripheral blood. The TCR comes from a woman aged 18-35 years with acute or convalescent COVID-19. The CDR3 protein is CASSVVRGALNEQFF. CDR3 DNA: TGTGCCAGCAGCGTAGTCCGGGGGGCTCTAAATGAGCAGTTCTTC.